Below, 14 T cell receptor beta chains from the same sample are listed, as sequenced in a study of cytomegalovirus exposure and HLA in healthy donors. 13 Jbeta primers and 60 Vbeta primers were used for the PCR. Clones were sequenced by immunoSEQ multiplex PCR, and TCRdb holds only the in-frame ones, with some missing. The sample consists of fewer than 250,000 clones, approximately 80% of them appearing once. Sequenced sample: PBMCs. The receptors were gathered from a boy under 10 years old in good health and CMV-seronegative.

The V call is TRBV2, the J call TRBJ2-5; D might be TRBD1 (6 bases). This CDR3 contains 13 residues. The germline V gene encodes CDR1 SNHLY and CDR2 FYNNEI. Trimming cost V 0 bases and J 11 bases, with 13 bases left between them. The CDR3: CASSEALSGDQYF. In DNA, the CDR3 is TGTGCCAGCAGTGAAGCGCTTTCAGGGGATCAGTACTTC.

This clone was counted once. The chain recombines TRBV2 with TRBJ2-5; TRBD2 agrees at 7 bases. Germline V gives CDR1 SNHLY, CDR2 FYNNEI. The CDR3 is 14 amino acids. V lost 7 bases and J lost 9; bases outside the gene matches: 14. CDR3 sequence (DNA): TGTGCCAGCAATTCTGGAGGGAGGGAAAGGGCCCAGTACTTC. Translation: CASNSGGRERAQYF.

This chain uses TRBV6-1 with TRBJ2-7; D may be TRBD2 (7 bases). CDR3 length: 17 amino acids. From germline, CDR1 is MNHNS and CDR2 SASEGT. The V gene lost 1 base and the J gene lost 1 base, with 17 bases spanning the gap. The CDR3 DNA reads as TGTGCCAGCAGTGAAGGATTTAGGGGGGGCTTATCCTACGAGCAGTACTTC. Translation: CASSEGFRGGLSYEQYF.

This clone occurred once. This chain uses TRBV4-1 with TRBJ2-7; no firm D call. Germline V gene sequence: CDR1 MGHRA, CDR2 YSYEKL. V was clipped by 0 bases and J by 6 bases, with 12 bases between them. CDR3 length: 14 residues. As DNA, the CDR3 is TGCGCCAGCAGCCAAGATTGGGCTATCGGCGAGCAGTACTTC. The encoded protein is CASSQDWAIGEQYF.

This clone was detected only once. V is TRBV7-6 and J is TRBJ1-5; no definite D call. Germline V gene lookup returns CDR1 SGHVS and CDR2 FNYEAQ. This CDR3 spans 13 amino acids. The V gene lost 2 bases and the J gene lost 4 bases, with 6 bases spanning the gap. The DNA for the CDR3 is TGTGCCAGCAGCTTACAGTGGAATCAGCCCCAGCATTTT. Protein product: CASSLQWNQPQHF.

The chain combines TRBV6-6 with TRBJ2-7, with D tentatively TRBD1 (6 bases). Trimming pared 4 bases from V and 2 bases from J, leaving 18 bases between. The CDR3 covers 16 residues. Looked up from germline, CDR1 is MNHNY and CDR2 is SVGAGI (reference sequence). CDR3 bases: TGTGCCAGCAGTTTAGTCCAGGGACATTCTACCTACGAGCAGTACTTC. This encodes CASSLVQGHSTYEQYF.

The chain links TRBV5-4 to TRBJ1-2; 12 nucleotides line up with TRBD1. The CDR3 spans 17 residues. Trimming cost V 4 bases and J 3 bases; bases outside gene matches: 10. CDR1 is SGHNT, CDR2 YYREEE, per germline (reference sequence). In DNA, the CDR3 is TGTGCCAGCAGCAGACTGCCGGGACAGGGGGCGGACTATGGCTACACCTTC. Amino acid sequence: CASSRLPGQGADYGYTF. Filled out from reference TRBV5-4 and TRBJ1-2, the complete variable domain reads ETGVTQSPTHLIKTRGQQVTLRCSSQSGHNTVSWYQQALGQGPQFIFQYYREEENGRGNFPPRFSGLQFPNYSSELNVNALELDDSALYLCASSRLPGQGADYGYTFGSGTRLTVV.

The V and J genes are TRBV5-4 and TRBJ1-5, with D possibly TRBD1 on 5 matching bases. V shed 6 bases and J shed 0 bases, with 25 bases lying between them. CDR3 length equals 19 residues. Per the germline V gene, CDR1 is SGHNT and CDR2 is YYREEE (reference sequence). The CDR3 here is CASNPTDGLGFYSNQPQHF. The CDR3 nucleotides are TGTGCCAGCAACCCGACAGACGGATTGGGCTTTTATAGCAATCAGCCCCAGCATTTT.

The chain combines TRBV5-6 with TRBJ2-7; the match to TRBD1 covers 10 bases. Looked up from germline, CDR1 is SGHDT and CDR2 is YYEEEE. V was pared by 4 bases and J by 6 bases, with 4 bases of the junction left unmatched. The CDR3 has 13 amino acids. The CDR3 loop is CASSAGQGTEQYF. The CDR3 nucleotides read TGTGCCAGCAGCGCGGGACAGGGGACCGAGCAGTACTTC.

This clone occurred a few times. This chain uses TRBV6-1 with TRBJ1-5, with 9 bases aligning to TRBD1. The CDR3 is 14 residues long. The germline V gene has CDR1 MNHNS and CDR2 SASEGT. V gave up 6 bases and J gave up 5 bases; unmatched junction bases: 5. The CDR3 region has the DNA TGTGCCAGCAGAGAGACAGGGGGAGATCAGCCCCAGCATTTT. Translation: CASRETGGDQPQHF.

The V call is TRBV11-1, the J call TRBJ2-7; the D is unclear. Germline V lookup: CDR1 SGHAT, CDR2 FQDESV (reference sequence). The CDR3 has 13 amino acids. Trimming cost V 3 bases and J 2 bases, with 8 bases left between them. DNA for the CDR3: TGTGCCAGCAGCTTGTCTGGCCCCTACGAGCAGTACTTC. Translating it yields CASSLSGPYEQYF.

This clone was seen only a few times. V usage is TRBV15 and J usage is TRBJ2-7; TRBD1 matches 7 bases. This CDR3 contains 14 residues. V dropped 5 bases and J dropped 2; count of bases not matched to a gene: 6. CDR1 is LNHNV and CDR2 is YYDKDF in the germline V gene (reference sequence). In nucleotides, the CDR3 is TGTGCCACCAGCTCCCGGACAGGAACCTACGAGCAGTACTTC. This codes for CATSSRTGTYEQYF.

The J gene is TRBJ2-4, the V gene TRBV21-1; the D segment call TRBD1 is taken from the table without a DNA check. TRBV21-1 has pseudogene status. This CDR3 has 20 amino acids. CDR3: CASSKPSNFEITGNEDIQYF. The CDR3 coding sequence is TGTGCCAGCAGCAAACCATCAAATTTTGAAATAACAGGGAACGAGGACATTCAGTACTTC.

The table lists this clone with a few counts. This sequence joins TRBV6-6 and TRBJ1-3; tentative D call: TRBD1 (5 bases). CDR1 and CDR2 (germline): MNHNY, SVGAGI (reference sequence). Trimming shortened V by 6 bases and J by 12 bases, and 24 bases separated the two germline ends. The CDR3 extends over 15 amino acids. In nucleotides, the CDR3 is TGTGCCAGCAGCCTTACCGGTGCCTCAGCAGGGCACATATATTTT. Encoded protein: CASSLTGASAGHIYF.